A single sample gave rise to the 29 T cell receptor beta chains below, sequenced in a study of shared clonotypes between healthy human individuals. Produced via immunoSEQ multiplex PCR; TCRdb's table is partial and in-frame only. Among some 2,400,000 clones listed, 90% to 96% were seen once. Specimen: naive CD4+ T cells sorted from blood. The subset was: CD45RA+ positively selected. The origin of the receptors is a man between 18 and 35 years old in good health.

The chain links TRBV10-3 to TRBJ2-1, with D hard to call. CDR1 is ENHRY and CDR2 is SYGVKD in the germline V gene. The V end lost 6 bases, the J end lost 0 bases, and 15 bases lay between the germline ends. The CDR3 has 16 residues. CDR3 protein: CAIRDMAESSYNEQFF. DNA of the CDR3: TGTGCCATCAGAGACATGGCCGAGAGCTCCTACAATGAGCAGTTCTTC.

The chain uses TRBV7-8 and TRBJ1-5; D not resolved. Germline V lookup: CDR1 SGHVS, CDR2 FQNEAQ. Trimming removed 5 bases from V and 0 bases from J, with 11 bases in between. This CDR3 has 15 residues. Here the CDR3 DNA reads TGTGCCAGCAGCCTGGACGTTTTTAGCAATCAGCCCCAGCATTTT. This gives the protein CASSLDVFSNQPQHF. The whole variable domain, remainder taken from reference TRBV7-8 and TRBJ1-5, is GAGVSQSPRYKVAKRGQDVALRCDPISGHVSLFWYQQALGQGPEFLTYFQNEAQLDKSGLPSDRFFAERPEGSVSTLKIQRTQQEDSAVYLCASSLDVFSNQPQHFGDGTRLSIL.

A remark on this clone: Within the sample, other DNA sequences also encode this same CDR3. The V and J genes are TRBV5-1 and TRBJ2-7, with TRBD1 matching 8 bases. V gave up 4 bases and J gave up 3 bases; unmatched junction bases: 6. The CDR3 has 14 residues. The germline CDR1 and CDR2 sequences are SGHRS and YFSETQ. The CDR3 coding sequence is TGCGCCAGCAGCCCCGGGACAGGCCGCTACGAGCAGTACTTC. It translates to CASSPGTGRYEQYF.

The V and J genes are TRBV9 and TRBJ2-3; 15 bases are shared with TRBD2. This CDR3 has 16 residues. Looked up from germline, CDR1 is SGDLS and CDR2 is YYNGEE. Trimming at V came to 4 bases and at J to 6 bases, leaving 6 bases not matched to a gene. The CDR3 DNA follows: TGTGCCAGCAGCTCGCGGACTAGCGGGGGGGCGGATACGCAGTATTTT. The encoded protein is CASSSRTSGGADTQYF.

J is TRBJ2-1 and V is TRBV5-1; possible D gene TRBD2, 5 bases. Germline CDR1 and CDR2: SGHRS and YFSETQ. The CDR3 spans 12 residues. The V and J ends lost 4 bases and 7 bases respectively, with 9 bases between them. DNA of the CDR3: TGCGCCAGCAGCGGCCCGGGGAATGAGCAGTTCTTC. Protein product: CASSGPGNEQFF.

The chain links TRBV6-4 to TRBJ1-6; tentative D call: TRBD1 (5 bases). Between the trimmed V and J ends, which lost 6 bases and 6 bases, there was a span of 9 bases. Germline CDR1 MRHNA, CDR2 SNTAGT. The CDR3 contains 13 residues. CDR3: CASRDDSNSPLHF. The CDR3 nucleotides are TGTGCCAGCAGGGACGACAGTAATTCACCCCTCCACTTT.

The chain is built from TRBV27 and TRBJ2-2; 8 nucleotides line up with TRBD2. Germline V gene data show CDR1 as MNHEY and CDR2 as SMNVEV (reference sequence). V lost 2 bases, J lost 1 base, and 9 bases stayed unmatched. This CDR3 contains 18 residues. The CDR3 DNA sequence: TGTGCCAGCAGTTTAATCGGTTCGGGGGGGATGAACACCGGGGAGCTGTTTTTT. This sequence encodes CASSLIGSGGMNTGELFF.

This clone was seen only once. This chain connects TRBV5-1 to TRBJ2-2; D gene ambiguous. This CDR3 region has 15 residues. Germline CDR1 reads SGHRS; CDR2 reads YFSETQ. V gave up 4 bases and J gave up 4 bases, with 14 bases separating them. CDR3 sequence (DNA): TGCGCCAGCAGCCCGACGGCCACAATCACCGGGGAGCTGTTTTTT. Its translation is CASSPTATITGELFF.

V is TRBV6-5 and J is TRBJ2-7; D is possibly TRBD2 (6 bases). V lost 2 bases and J 1 base, leaving 12 bases between the germline ends. From germline, CDR1 is MNHEY and CDR2 SVGAGI. The CDR3 length is 15 residues. Here the CDR3 DNA reads TGTGCCAGCAGTTACGGGGACTTGGGGTCCTACGAGCAGTACTTC. Translation gives CASSYGDLGSYEQYF.

The chain recombines TRBV4-1 with TRBJ1-3; no clear D gene. CDR1 and CDR2 from the germline V gene are MGHRA and YSYEKL. V gave up 1 base and J gave up 0 bases, with 7 bases separating them. This CDR3 comprises 15 residues. DNA for the CDR3: TGCGCCAGCAGCCAAGTGGAAGGCTCTGGAAACACCATATATTTT. It is translated as CASSQVEGSGNTIYF.

In this sample, this clone turned up once. V is TRBV2 and J is TRBJ2-2, with 8 positions matching TRBD1. This CDR3 contains 15 residues. V dropped 5 bases and J dropped 0; count of bases not matched to a gene: 2. Germline V gene data show CDR1 as SNHLY and CDR2 as FYNNEI. CDR3 residues: CASSRTGTNTGELFF. Written as DNA, the CDR3 is TGTGCCAGCAGTAGGACAGGGACGAACACCGGGGAGCTGTTTTTT.

As regards this clone: Other nucleotide sequences from this sample produce the same CDR3. The V gene is TRBV5-1, the J gene TRBJ1-5, with 9 bases matching TRBD1. In germline, CDR1 is SGHRS, CDR2 YFSETQ. The CDR3 spans 15 residues. V lost 4 bases, J lost 5 bases, and 7 bases stayed unmatched. The CDR3 sequence: CASSLEGQGHQPQHF. The CDR3 DNA is TGCGCCAGCAGCCTGGAGGGACAGGGCCATCAGCCCCAGCATTTT.

J is TRBJ1-3 and V is TRBV6-5, with D unclear. This CDR3 is 13 amino acids long. Trimming pared 5 bases from V and 8 bases from J, leaving 13 bases between. Germline V gene data show CDR1 as MNHEY and CDR2 as SVGAGI. The CDR3 bases are TGTGCCAGCAGTCGACCCCCTCCGGACACCATATATTTT. Translated: CASSRPPPDTIYF.

The chain carries TRBV5-6 and TRBJ2-5, with 9 bases matching TRBD2. CDR1 is SGHDT and CDR2 is YYEEEE in the germline V gene. With V trimmed by 3 bases and J by 5 bases, 5 bases remained unmatched. The CDR3 covers 14 residues. CDR3 sequence reads: CASSSGLATETQYF. The CDR3 DNA reads TGTGCCAGCAGCTCAGGACTAGCGACGGAGACCCAGTACTTC. The complete variable domain, with remaining parts taken from reference TRBV5-6 and TRBJ2-5, reads DAGVTQSPTHLIKTRGQQVTLRCSPKSGHDTVSWYQQALGQGPQFIFQYYEEEERQRGNFPDRFSGHQFPNYSSELNVNALLLGDSALYLCASSSGLATETQYFGPGTRLLVL.

This chain uses TRBV6-5 with TRBJ2-7, with 9 bases fitting TRBD2. This CDR3 contains 12 residues. Germline V CDR1 and CDR2: MNHEY, SVGAGI. J lost 6 bases, V lost 8 bases, and 5 bases had no gene match. CDR3 region: CASGRGGREQYF. CDR3 nucleotide sequence: TGTGCCAGCGGGCGGGGGGGCCGCGAGCAGTACTTC.

Comments on this clone: Additional DNA sequences in this sample encode the identical CDR3. The V call is TRBV5-4, the J call TRBJ2-3; the D gene is possibly TRBD1 (5 bases). CDR3 length: 13 residues. V was clipped by 4 bases and J by 1 base, with 7 bases between them. In germline, CDR1 is SGHNT, CDR2 YYREEE (reference sequence). CDR3 coding DNA: TGTGCCAGCAGCCTCAGGGGCACAGATACGCAGTATTTT. Amino acids: CASSLRGTDTQYF.

This chain links TRBV6-6 with TRBJ2-3; 12 positions agree with TRBD2. The CDR3 sequence is 15 residues long. V shed 7 bases, J shed 4 bases, and the junction held 6 bases outside the gene matches. CDR1 and CDR2 from the germline V gene are MNHNY and SVGAGI (reference sequence). The CDR3 is CASTPRLAGADTQYF. In DNA form, the CDR3 reads TGTGCCAGCACCCCCCGACTAGCGGGAGCAGATACGCAGTATTTT.

V is TRBV28 and J is TRBJ2-5; 9 bases line up with TRBD2. The ends lost 6 bases at V and 3 bases at J; junction bases unmatched: 8. Germline CDR1 is MDHEN and CDR2 is SYDVKM. The CDR3 covers 15 residues. The CDR3 here is CASSTLAGLKETQYF. CDR3 coding DNA: TGTGCCAGCAGCACCCTAGCGGGGTTAAAAGAGACCCAGTACTTC.

About this clone itself: Other DNA sequences from this sample encode an identical CDR3 as well. In DNA, the CDR3 is TGTGCCAGCAGCCTAAGGACAGGCGGCCAAGAGACCCAGTACTTC. This encodes CASSLRTGGQETQYF. The chain couples TRBV7-8 to TRBJ2-5; TRBD1 matches at 7 bases. V trimming: 5 bases; J trimming: 1 base; junction bases outside the gene matches: 7. Germline values: CDR1 SGHVS, CDR2 FQNEAQ. This CDR3 comprises 15 residues.

V gene TRBV7-9 combines with J gene TRBJ1-1; D may be TRBD1 (6 bases). Germline CDR1 SEHNR, CDR2 FQNEAQ (reference sequence). CDR3 size: 15 residues. V shed 5 bases and J shed 3 bases, with 16 bases lying between them. CDR3 protein: CASSADSLGDTEAFF. DNA for the CDR3: TGTGCCAGCAGCGCGGACAGCCTAGGGGACACTGAAGCTTTCTTT.

In its sample, this clone was seen once. J is TRBJ2-7 and V is TRBV6-5, with TRBD1 as a possible D gene (5 bases). Germline V CDR1 and CDR2: MNHEY, SVGAGI. Trimming cost V 0 bases and J 7 bases, with 10 bases left between them. The CDR3 length is 13 residues. Here the CDR3 reads CASSYSQGREQYF. The CDR3 region has the DNA TGTGCCAGCAGTTACTCGCAGGGTAGAGAGCAGTACTTC.

The chain joins TRBV6-6 to TRBJ2-2; TRBD1 aligns across 7 bases. The CDR3 runs 15 residues. V lost 2 bases and J lost 3; bases outside the gene matches: 3. Germline CDR1 and CDR2: MNHNY and SVGAGI (reference sequence). CDR3 residues: CASSYRQGDTGELFF. The CDR3 DNA follows: TGTGCCAGCAGTTACCGACAGGGAGACACCGGGGAGCTGTTTTTT.

In regard to this clone: This CDR3 is also generated by other DNA sequences in the sample. The rearrangement links TRBV5-4 to TRBJ1-5; unclear D gene. Looked up from germline, CDR1 is SGHNT and CDR2 is YYREEE (reference sequence). This CDR3 is built from 12 residues. V gave up 2 bases and J gave up 5 bases, with 5 bases separating them. The CDR3 region has the DNA TGTGCCAGCAGCTTCGGCGATCAGCCCCAGCATTTT. Its protein is CASSFGDQPQHF.

On this clone: The same CDR3 arises from other DNA sequences in this sample as well. The chain employs TRBV7-2 and TRBJ1-1, with 8 bases that match TRBD1. Germline CDR1 and CDR2: SGHTA and FQGNSA. Unmatched junction bases numbered 1, after V lost 3 bases and J lost 1 base. The CDR3 consists of 14 residues. The CDR3 region has the DNA TGTGCCAGCAGCTTCGGGACAGGGAACACTGAAGCTTTCTTT. Translation gives CASSFGTGNTEAFF.

The chain combines TRBV6-5 with TRBJ1-4; tentatively, D is TRBD1 (5 bases). CDR1 and CDR2 from the germline V gene are MNHEY and SVGAGI. CDR3 size: 12 residues. Trimming left V 8 bases short and J 8 bases short, with 12 bases between. CDR3 loop: CASGGLGEKLFF. As DNA, the CDR3 is TGTGCCAGCGGGGGTTTGGGAGAAAAACTGTTTTTT.

The CDR3 DNA sequence: TGTGCCATCAATTGGGGGGGACAGAACACTGAAGCTTTCTTT. Protein sequence: CAINWGGQNTEAFF. V and J are TRBV10-3 and TRBJ1-1, with D possibly being TRBD1 (6 bases). The CDR3 covers 14 residues. Germline CDR1 ENHRY, CDR2 SYGVKD. V was pared by 7 bases and J by 1 base, with 13 bases between.

The chain couples TRBV7-9 to TRBJ2-1; D is undetermined. Trimming left V 3 bases short and J 2 bases short, with 14 bases between. Germline loops: CDR1 SEHNR, CDR2 FQNEAQ (reference sequence). The CDR3 is made up of 16 amino acids. The chain's CDR3 is CASSLYSDAAYNEQFF. The CDR3 DNA reads TGTGCCAGCAGCTTGTATTCGGACGCAGCCTACAATGAGCAGTTCTTC.

The V call is TRBV7-2, the J call TRBJ1-3; D unresolved. The CDR3 runs to 16 residues. CDR1 and CDR2 from the germline V gene are SGHTA and FQGNSA. Trimming pared 2 bases from V and 1 base from J, leaving 12 bases between. The CDR3 here is CASSLLGEGSGNTIYF. The CDR3 nucleotides are TGTGCCAGCAGCTTACTCGGGGAAGGGTCTGGAAACACCATATATTTT. Together with reference TRBV7-2 and TRBJ1-3, the CDR3 gives the full variable domain: GAGVSQSPSNKVTEKGKDVELRCDPISGHTALYWYRQSLGQGLEFLIYFQGNSAPDKSGLPSDRFSAERTGGSVSTLTIQRTQQEDSAVYLCASSLLGEGSGNTIYFGEGSWLTVV.

Here the CDR3 reads CSAGAIGYTF. CDR3 DNA sequence: TGCAGTGCCGGGGCCATCGGCTACACCTTC. The chain combines TRBV20-1 with TRBJ1-2; D may be TRBD1 (5 bases). This CDR3 comprises 10 residues. Germline V gene lookup returns CDR1 DFQATT and CDR2 SNEGSKA (reference sequence). Trimming left V 6 bases short and J 8 bases short, with 10 bases between.